This T cell receptor beta chain is from a study of cytomegalovirus exposure and HLA in healthy donors. Details on this clone: The antigen is not known.

Study results and caveats: 87-base-pair reads could not separate some V segments, including TRBV6-2 and TRBV6-3. Rarity held for most TCR sequences, but there were some public TCRs that occurred in many donors. CMV antigen specificity of a few CMV-associated chains was confirmed in vitro.

Germline CDR1 is MDHEN and CDR2 is SYDVKM. Trimming took 8 bases from V and 6 from J, leaving 16 bases between them. This CDR3 comprises 13 residues. The study ran its PCR with 60 Vbeta and 13 Jbeta primers. Profiling relied on immunoSEQ multiplex PCR, and the TCRdb table lists in-frame clones only, not all of them. The sample has roughly 180,000 clones; about 81% are singletons. This TCR came from a man aged 40-49 years in good health and CMV-seronegative. This sequence joins TRBV28 and TRBJ1-2; tentatively, D is TRBD1 (5 bases). The sequencing sample was made of PBMCs. CDR3 residues: CASYATDPHGYTF. The CDR3 nucleotides are TGTGCCAGCTATGCGACAGATCCTCATGGCTACACCTTC.